These 30 T cell receptor beta chains originate from one sample sequenced in a study of high-grade serous ovarian cancer treatment subgroups. The tumor samples were collected prior to definitive surgery or chemotherapy. Assay: immunoSEQ multiplex PCR; the TCRdb copy retains only in-frame clones and omits some. The sample records 2,000 to 3,000 clones, roughly two thirds being singletons. The sequencing sample was made of tumor tissue. All receptors derive from a human donor with high-grade serous ovarian cancer.

This clone turned up a few times. The genes are TRBV6-7 and TRBJ2-5; unclear D gene. TRBV6-7 is assigned to the ORF class and has an uncertain function. There are 17 residues in the CDR3. V was clipped by 0 bases and J by 2 bases, with 16 bases between them. CDR3 bases: TGTGCCAGCAGTTACTCCACGGCATGGGCGTTACAAGAGACCCAGTACTTC. Translation gives CASSYSTAWALQETQYF.

J is TRBJ1-1 and V is TRBV5-4; D might be TRBD1 (6 bases). Per germline, CDR1 SGHNT and CDR2 YYREEE (reference sequence). The CDR3 consists of 17 residues. The germline V and J ends were trimmed by 3 bases and 1 base, with 19 bases remaining between them. The CDR3: CASSSLLGGGRNTEAFF. The CDR3 DNA reads TGTGCCAGCAGCTCTCTCCTAGGGGGGGGGCGGAACACTGAAGCTTTCTTT.

The V call is TRBV11-2, the J call TRBJ2-7; 7 bases fit TRBD2. The ends lost 4 bases at V and 2 bases at J; junction bases unmatched: 2. The CDR3 has 13 amino acids. Germline values: CDR1 SGHAT, CDR2 FQNNGV. CDR3 bases: TGTGCCAGCAGCTACGGACTAGCCTACGAGCAGTACTTC. Translating gives CASSYGLAYEQYF.

The chain couples TRBV6-5 to TRBJ1-5, with D unresolved. Trimming left V 8 bases short and J 11 bases short, with 10 bases between. CDR3 length: 10 residues. Germline lookup yields CDR1 MNHEY and CDR2 SVGAGI. CDR3 region: CASEGLAQHF. In nucleotides, the CDR3 is TGTGCCAGCGAAGGGCTGGCCCAGCATTTT.

The chain carries TRBV7-2 and TRBJ2-1; 9 bases line up with TRBD2. Germline assignment: CDR1 SGHTA and CDR2 FQGNSA. This CDR3 spans 14 amino acids. V gave up 8 bases and J gave up 3 bases; unmatched junction bases: 5. CDR3 protein: CASRTSEFYNEQFF. CDR3 in DNA: TGTGCCAGCCGGACTAGCGAGTTCTACAATGAGCAGTTCTTC.

The chain joins TRBV7-9 to TRBJ1-1, with 8 bases identical to TRBD1. V lost 5 bases, J lost 3 bases, and 11 bases stayed unmatched. From germline, CDR1 is SEHNR and CDR2 FQNEAQ (reference sequence). The CDR3 spans 16 residues. The CDR3 region has the DNA TGTGCCAGCAGCGCCTTTTGGGACAGGAGACACACTGAAGCTTTCTTT. The encoded protein is CASSAFWDRRHTEAFF.

The chain joins TRBV18 to TRBJ2-1, with 12 bases lining up with TRBD2. The V gene end was trimmed by 4 bases and the J gene end by 5 bases; junction bases not matched to a gene: 9. Germline V CDR1 and CDR2: KGHSH, LQKENI. The CDR3 has 17 amino acids. CDR3 sequence (DNA): TGTGCCAGCTCACTACACGCCGGACTAGCGGGGAACAATGAGCAGTTCTTC. This translates into CASSLHAGLAGNNEQFF. The full variable domain, completed using reference TRBV18 and TRBJ2-1, is NAGVMQNPRHLVRRRGQEARLRCSPMKGHSHVYWYRQLPEEGLKFMVYLQKENIIDESGMPKERFSAEFPKEGPSILRIQQVVRGDSAAYFCASSLHAGLAGNNEQFFGPGTRLTVL.

The DNA for the CDR3 is TGTGCCAGCAGTCCAATAGCGGGAGGGGACCAAGAGACCCAGTACTTC. Translated, it gives CASSPIAGGDQETQYF. J is TRBJ2-5 and V is TRBV27; the match to TRBD2 covers 11 bases. Germline values: CDR1 MNHEY, CDR2 SMNVEV (reference sequence). The CDR3 runs 16 residues. V shed 5 bases, J shed 0 bases, and the junction held 5 bases outside the gene matches.

The chain uses TRBV19 and TRBJ2-2, with D possibly being TRBD2 (6 bases). This CDR3 is 15 amino acids long. The V end was cut by 8 bases, the J end by 6 bases, with 19 bases between. From germline, CDR1 is LNHDA and CDR2 SQIVND (reference sequence). This CDR3 is CASYPGEGLAGELFF. The CDR3, as DNA: TGTGCCAGTTACCCGGGGGAAGGGTTAGCCGGGGAGCTGTTTTTT.

Comments on this clone: Germline is not matched at one junction end, which may reflect a read error. Other DNA sequences in the same sample also yield this CDR3. This chain uses TRBV27 with TRBJ2-1, with D possibly TRBD1 on 5 matching bases. The CDR3 loop spans 13 amino acids. Per germline, CDR1 MNHEY and CDR2 SMNVEV (reference sequence). CDR3 DNA sequence: TGTGCTAGCAGTCTGACAGAATACAATGAGCAGTTCTTC. Residues: CASSLTEYNEQFF.

The rearrangement joins TRBV4-3 to TRBJ2-6; no clear D gene. The CDR3 has 16 residues. Trimming pared 4 bases from V and 4 bases from J, leaving 14 bases between. In germline, CDR1 is LGHNA, CDR2 YSLEER. The CDR3 DNA reads TGCGCCAGCAGCCTCTGGTGGGGATCGGGGGCCAACGTCCTGACTTTC. The encoded protein is CASSLWWGSGANVLTF.

CDR3 sequence (DNA): TGTGCCAGCAGCTTTACAGGGGCCACCGGGGAGCTGTTTTTT. Amino acid sequence: CASSFTGATGELFF. This chain links TRBV11-3 with TRBJ2-2; 7 bases align to TRBD1. V shed 3 bases and J 4 bases; nucleotides not matched to a gene: 2. CDR1 is SGHNT and CDR2 is YENEEA in the germline V gene. There are 14 residues in the CDR3. The full variable domain, completed using reference TRBV11-3 and TRBJ2-2, is EAGVVQSPRYKIIEKKQPVAFWCNPISGHNTLYWYLQNLGQGPELLIRYENEEAVDDSQLPKDRFSAERLKGVDSTLKIQPAELGDSAVYLCASSFTGATGELFFGEGSRLTVL.

The chain combines TRBV6-5 with TRBJ2-7; D gene uncertain. This CDR3 region has 15 residues. V was cut by 4 bases and J by 1 base, with 14 bases left in between. Germline V gives CDR1 MNHEY, CDR2 SVGAGI. The CDR3 bases are TGTGCCAGCAGTTTTGACTCGATTCCTTCCTACGAGCAGTACTTC. Translating it yields CASSFDSIPSYEQYF.

This chain uses TRBV21-1 with TRBJ2-6; the tabulated D call, TRBD2, remains unverified against the DNA. TRBV21-1 is marked as a pseudogene. The CDR3 contains 17 residues. CDR3 protein: CASSRGLQQSRANVLTF. CDR3 sequence (DNA): TGTGCCAGCAGTAGAGGGCTACAACAAAGTCGGGCCAACGTCCTGACTTTC.

The CDR3 DNA is TGTGCCAGTAAGGGGACCGGGACTAGCGTATACGAGCAGTACTTC. Its translation: CASKGTGTSVYEQYF. The chain joins TRBV19 to TRBJ2-5; 10 nucleotides agree with TRBD2. The end of the DNA fits TRBJ2-7 better, so the J call may be wrong. The germline CDR1 and CDR2 sequences are LNHDA and SQIVND (reference sequence). This CDR3 is 15 amino acids long.

This chain uses TRBV18 with TRBJ2-2; 8 nucleotides line up with TRBD2. Germline V gene lookup returns CDR1 KGHSH and CDR2 LQKENI. The junction had 8 bases not matched to a gene; V was cut back by 6 bases and J by 5 bases. There are 15 residues in the CDR3. In DNA form, the CDR3 reads TGTGCCAGCTCGCAGCAGACTAGCGCGACCGGGGAGCTGTTTTTT. This encodes CASSQQTSATGELFF.

The chain couples TRBV2 to TRBJ2-3, with D possibly being TRBD2 (7 bases). CDR3 size: 15 residues. The germline CDR1 and CDR2 sequences are SNHLY and FYNNEI. Trimming stripped 3 bases from V and 2 bases from J, with 12 bases between. The CDR3 coding sequence is TGTGCCAGCAGTGACCAGCGGGACATCACAGATACGCAGTATTTT. Translated: CASSDQRDITDTQYF.

This clone was observed a handful of times. The chain uses TRBV4-1 and TRBJ1-5, with D uncertain. CDR3 length: 16 residues. The germline V gene encodes CDR1 MGHRA and CDR2 YSYEKL. V lost 1 base, J lost 6 bases, and 16 bases lay in between. CDR3 protein: CASSQGTSAGSQPQHF. CDR3 DNA: TGCGCCAGCAGCCAAGGCACATCGGCAGGTAGTCAGCCCCAGCATTTT.

This chain joins TRBV5-1 and TRBJ1-2; the D gene is possibly TRBD1 (5 bases). The ends were cut back, 1 base at V and 2 bases at J, with 24 bases in the middle. Looked up from germline, CDR1 is SGHRS and CDR2 is YFSETQ. This CDR3 comprises 19 residues. CDR3 residues: CASSLRKGQGGKGNYGYTF. The CDR3 DNA sequence: TGCGCCAGCAGCTTGAGGAAGGGTCAGGGAGGCAAGGGGAACTATGGCTACACCTTC.

A few counts support this clone. V and J are TRBV5-5 and TRBJ2-2; no clear D. The V gene's germline CDR1 is SGHKS and CDR2 YYEKEE (reference sequence). V was pared by 0 bases and J by 6 bases, with 12 bases between. The CDR3 loop spans 15 amino acids. Here the CDR3 reads CASSLDWGVAGELFF. DNA for the CDR3: TGTGCCAGCAGCTTGGATTGGGGTGTAGCCGGGGAGCTGTTTTTT.

The CDR3 reads CASSLDHTSGTVGEQFF. The CDR3, as DNA: TGTGCCAGCAGCTTAGATCACACTAGCGGGACAGTAGGTGAGCAGTTCTTC. The chain couples TRBV11-2 to TRBJ2-1; TRBD2 aligns across 10 bases. The CDR3 is made up of 17 amino acids. CDR1 and CDR2 from the germline V gene are SGHAT and FQNNGV. Trimming cost V 0 bases and J 9 bases; bases outside gene matches: 11.

The chain recombines TRBV11-3 with TRBJ2-1; 7 nucleotides match TRBD2. The V and J ends lost 6 bases and 0 bases, in that order; junction bases with no gene match: 11. CDR1 SGHNT and CDR2 YENEEA come from the germline V gene. The length of the CDR3 is 17 residues. The CDR3 loop reads CASRPGLFQTSYNEQFF. CDR3 DNA: TGTGCCAGCAGGCCGGGACTATTCCAAACCTCCTACAATGAGCAGTTCTTC.

The V call is TRBV6-5, the J call TRBJ2-1; TRBD2 agrees at 7 bases. From germline, CDR1 is MNHEY and CDR2 SVGAGI. The trim removed 8 bases at V and 1 base at J, leaving 2 bases unmatched. The CDR3 sequence is 13 residues long. The CDR3 region is CASGGGSYNEQFF. CDR3 coding DNA: TGTGCCAGCGGGGGGGGATCCTACAATGAGCAGTTCTTC.

The chain combines TRBV27 with TRBJ2-1; D remains ambiguous. The CDR3 is 14 residues long. The germline CDR1 and CDR2 sequences are MNHEY and SMNVEV (reference sequence). The V and J ends lost 8 bases and 0 bases respectively, with 11 bases between them. CDR3: CASWTLNSYNEQFF. The CDR3 DNA follows: TGTGCCAGCTGGACCTTGAACTCCTACAATGAGCAGTTCTTC.

The chain carries TRBV28 and TRBJ2-1; 10 bases agree with TRBD2. This CDR3 comprises 17 residues. With 5 bases clipped from V and 5 bases from J, the junction kept 12 bases outside the gene matches. CDR1 and CDR2 (germline): MDHEN, SYDVKM. CDR3 amino acids: CASSHLAAGGPDNEQFF. The CDR3 nucleotides read TGTGCCAGCAGTCATCTAGCAGCGGGAGGGCCGGACAATGAGCAGTTCTTC.

The chain combines TRBV25-1 with TRBJ1-2; D might be TRBD1 (6 bases). Germline V gene sequence: CDR1 MGHDK, CDR2 SYGVNS. The germline V and J ends were trimmed by 4 bases and 6 bases, with 12 bases remaining between them. This CDR3 is 13 amino acids long. CDR3 sequence: CASSVGARNGYTF. The CDR3 nucleotides are TGTGCCAGCAGTGTGGGGGCGAGGAATGGCTACACCTTC.

The chain couples TRBV5-1 to TRBJ1-2; D call uncertain. Looked up from germline, CDR1 is SGHRS and CDR2 is YFSETQ. Deletions cut 4 bases from V and 5 bases from J, with 12 bases between. This CDR3 is built from 13 residues. CDR3 DNA: TGCGCCAGCAGCCCAGAGATGACTTATGGCTACACCTTC. It encodes CASSPEMTYGYTF.

This chain links TRBV7-8 with TRBJ2-7; perhaps TRBD1 as D (7 bases). CDR3 length: 14 residues. The V gene lost 3 bases and the J gene lost 7 bases, with 16 bases spanning the gap. Germline assignment: CDR1 SGHVS and CDR2 FQNEAQ. The CDR3 DNA follows: TGTGCCAGCAGCTTGGGGCAGGGGGGTTATGAGCAGTACTTC. Its translation is CASSLGQGGYEQYF.

This clone is a singleton in its sample. This chain connects TRBV28 to TRBJ2-7; either TRBD1 or TRBD2 may supply D (6 bases each). CDR3 length equals 14 residues. With 7 bases removed from V and 2 bases from J, the gap between germline ends came to 15 bases. Per the germline V gene, CDR1 is MDHEN and CDR2 is SYDVKM. In nucleotides, the CDR3 is TGTGCCAGCAAGAAAAGGGGGGCGGCCTACGAGCAGTACTTC. This encodes CASKKRGAAYEQYF.

This clone has a handful of counts. V and J are TRBV11-2 and TRBJ2-3; 12 bases line up with TRBD2. The CDR3 consists of 18 residues. In germline, CDR1 is SGHAT, CDR2 FQNNGV. The junction had 11 bases not matched to a gene; V was cut back by 3 bases and J by 4 bases. CDR3 region: CASSLLAGGFGRPDTQYF. For the CDR3, the DNA is TGTGCCAGCAGCTTGCTAGCGGGAGGGTTCGGTCGTCCAGATACGCAGTATTTT.